This TCR beta chain comes out of a study of cytomegalovirus exposure and HLA in healthy donors. Nominally healthy donors were sampled, though unrecorded immune exposures were likely. Regarding this clone: Its matching antigen is unknown.

Primers: 60 Vbeta forward and 13 Jbeta reverse. Generated by immunoSEQ multiplex PCR, the TCRdb table keeps only in-frame clones and is missing some. Of 99,000 or so clones in the sample, over 75% are singletons; the top ten hold approximately 5%. The CDR3 length is 14 residues. Losses at the gene ends were 5 bases for V and 3 bases for J; bases not matched to a gene: 3. CDR1 is MNHEY and CDR2 is SVGAGI in the germline V gene. Study-wide findings and caveats: Rates of TCR association differed by HLA locus in a later analysis, with DRB1 highest and HLA-C lowest.

Material for sequencing was PBMCs. This sequence joins TRBV6-5 and TRBJ2-7, with TRBD2 identical over 11 bases. This clonotype originated in a woman younger than 30 in good health and CMV-seropositive. The CDR3 region is CASSAGTSGYEQYF. The CDR3 nucleotides read TGTGCCAGCAGTGCTGGGACTAGCGGCTACGAGCAGTACTTC.